The 29 T cell receptor beta chains reported below all come from one sample, sequenced in a study of spatial heterogeneity in lung cancer. Points from the study as a whole: Mutation counts in tumors were tracked by counts of expanded intratumoral alpha and beta TCRs.

Regarding time point: sample taken at primary tumor resection. TCRdb ran MiXCR on the 5' RACE reads and lists one entry per CDR3 protein. The sample holds 3,000 to 4,500 distinct CDR3 sequences, approximately 7% seen once. No cognate antigen is known for these TCRs. The sequences come from lung tumor tissue, collected at surgery. These receptors originate from a male donor with early-stage non-small cell lung cancer.

This clonotype was seen many times. This beta chain appears as a stray read in a library generated for alpha chains; its size is not informative. V usage is TRBV12-2 and J usage is TRBJ2-1; the table's D call, TRBD1, was not checked against the DNA. TRBV12-2 is an annotated pseudogene. The length of the CDR3 is 17 residues. The CDR3 is CASRLIPWTAPRDEQFF. CDR3 coding DNA: TGTGCAAGTCGCTTGATTCCTTGGACCGCCCCCAGGGATGAGCAGTTCTTC.

This clonotype is labeled medium-sized. This beta chain is a stray read from a library made for alpha chains; its abundance is not meaningful. The chain joins TRBV5-4 to TRBJ2-4; D not certain. The V and J ends lost 3 bases and 5 bases respectively, with 9 bases between them. The CDR3 runs 13 residues. Germline V CDR1 and CDR2: SGHNT, YYREEE (reference sequence). CDR3 protein: CASSSYVENIQYF. The CDR3 DNA follows: TGTGCCAGCAGCTCGTACGTGGAAAACATTCAGTACTTC. Full variable domain (rest looked up from reference TRBV5-4 and TRBJ2-4): ETGVTQSPTHLIKTRGQQVTLRCSSQSGHNTVSWYQQALGQGPQFIFQYYREEENGRGNFPPRFSGLQFPNYSSELNVNALELDDSALYLCASSSYVENIQYFGAGTRLSVL.

Judged by abundance, this clonotype is medium-sized. This beta chain appears as a stray read in a library generated for alpha chains; its size is not informative. The chain joins TRBV29-1 to TRBJ1-1; D uncertain. The CDR3 totals 12 residues. The ends were cut back, 7 bases at V and 0 bases at J, with 9 bases in the middle. Germline V gene data show CDR1 as SQVTM and CDR2 as ANQGSEA. The CDR3 region is CSGATMNTEAFF. The CDR3 nucleotides read TGCAGCGGCGCAACCATGAACACTGAAGCTTTCTTT.

In this sample, this clonotype turned up many times. This beta chain came through as a stray read in a library set up for alpha chains, and its size says little. This chain joins TRBV6-2 or TRBV6-3 and TRBJ2-1, with TRBD1 as a possible D gene (5 bases). From germline, CDR1 is MNHEY and CDR2 SVGEGT. CDR3 length equals 14 residues. Trimming stripped 0 bases from V and 4 bases from J, with 7 bases between. The CDR3 sequence is CASSYSRTYNEQFF. In DNA form, the CDR3 reads TGTGCCAGCAGTTACTCTAGGACATACAATGAGCAGTTCTTC.

Sample share makes this clonotype medium-sized (0.01 to 0.1%). This beta chain slipped into a library made for alpha chains as a stray read, so its size is not meaningful. The gene calls are TRBV20-1 and TRBJ1-2; TRBD1 agrees at 7 bases. The CDR3 spans 13 residues. Germline CDR1 reads DFQATT; CDR2 reads SNEGSKA (reference sequence). V shed 6 bases, J shed 8 bases, and the junction held 12 bases outside the gene matches. The CDR3 spells CSARSTGFDGYTF. CDR3 nucleotide sequence: TGCAGTGCCCGTTCGACAGGGTTTGACGGCTACACCTTC.

This clonotype is labeled medium-sized. This beta chain lies outside the target of a library built for alpha chains; its clone size means little. V usage is TRBV3-1 and J usage is TRBJ1-2; no firm D call. CDR1 and CDR2 (germline): LGHDT, YNNKEL (reference sequence). V shed 0 bases and J shed 3 bases, with 8 bases lying between them. This CDR3 comprises 14 residues. CDR3 sequence reads: CASSQDGGYYGYTF. The CDR3 DNA sequence: TGTGCCAGCAGCCAAGATGGCGGTTACTATGGCTACACCTTC. Supplemented by reference TRBV3-1 and TRBJ1-2, the full variable domain reads DTAVSQTPKYLVTQMGNDKSIKCEQNLGHDTMYWYKQDSKKFLKIMFSYNNKELIINETVPNRFSPKSPDKAHLNLHINSLELGDSAVYFCASSQDGGYYGYTFGSGTRLTVV.

In the case of this clonotype: The library was built for alpha chains, so this beta chain is an off-target read and its size means little. The chain has TRBV7-8 and TRBJ2-5, with 14 bases aligning to TRBD2. This CDR3 region has 17 residues. Germline-derived CDR1 and CDR2 are SGHVS and FQNEAQ. V shed 0 bases and J 6 bases; nucleotides not matched to a gene: 6. The CDR3 coding sequence is TGTGCCAGCAGCTTAGCCGGGACTAGCGGGGGCGTCCAGACCCAGTACTTC. Its protein product is CASSLAGTSGGVQTQYF.

This clonotype is medium-sized within its sample. As an off-target read in a library built for alpha chains, this beta chain has a frequency of little significance. The rearrangement joins TRBV2 to TRBJ2-1; 9 bases match TRBD1. CDR1 and CDR2 from the germline V gene are SNHLY and FYNNEI. The CDR3 runs 16 residues. V lost 4 bases to trimming and J lost 7 bases; unmatched junction nucleotides: 11. The CDR3 DNA is TGTGCCAGCAGTGGGATTTCAAGGGACAGGGATAATGAGCAGTTCTTC. It translates to CASSGISRDRDNEQFF.

This clonotype was counted at least ten times. This beta chain was picked up by a library intended for alpha chains and is off target, so its count carries little meaning. The chain links TRBV20-1 to TRBJ2-3; 9 bases line up with TRBD1. In germline, CDR1 is DFQATT, CDR2 SNEGSKA (reference sequence). The CDR3 length is 14 residues. Trimming at V came to 6 bases and at J to 0 bases, leaving 4 bases not matched to a gene. The CDR3 region is CSALDRGSTDTQYF. The CDR3 nucleotides read TGCAGTGCCTTGGACAGGGGCAGCACAGATACGCAGTATTTT.

This clonotype has at least ten counts. This beta chain is off target for a library built for alpha chains, so its abundance means little. This chain connects TRBV20-1 to TRBJ2-5; the match to TRBD2 covers 9 bases. Germline V gene data show CDR1 as DFQATT and CDR2 as SNEGSKA (reference sequence). This CDR3 spans 14 amino acids. Trimming cost V 3 bases and J 7 bases; bases outside gene matches: 9. The CDR3 region has the DNA TGCAGTGCTAGCAAGCGGGAGGCTGGCGGGACCCAGTACTTC. It codes for CSASKREAGGTQYF.

By share of the sample, this clonotype is medium-sized (0.01 to 0.1%). For a library built for alpha chains, this beta chain is a stray read; little rests on its size. The chain recombines TRBV20-1 with TRBJ2-3; the match to TRBD2 covers 8 bases. Trimming removed 3 bases from V and 4 bases from J; junction bases left unmatched: 6. Per the germline V gene, CDR1 is DFQATT and CDR2 is SNEGSKA (reference sequence). The CDR3 length is 14 residues. In nucleotides, the CDR3 is TGCAGTGCTAGCGGGGGGGCGCGGTCAGATACGCAGTATTTT. It encodes CSASGGARSDTQYF.

This clonotype rates as medium-sized. An end of the junction differs from the germline gene, which may be a read error. Since the library was made to target alpha chains, this beta chain is a stray read and its abundance is not meaningful. The gene calls are TRBV7-9 and TRBJ2-2; D remains unclear. There are 13 residues in the CDR3. The germline V gene has CDR1 SEHNR and CDR2 FQNEAQ (reference sequence). CDR3 in DNA: TGTGCCAGCAGTTTAGGTGGGGCCGGGGAGCTGTTTTTT. As protein: CASSLGGAGELFF.

As to this clonotype: For a library built for alpha chains, this beta chain is a stray read; little rests on its size. This chain connects TRBV7-2 to TRBJ2-5, with D tentatively TRBD1 (6 bases). The V gene lost 1 base and the J gene lost 1 base, with 10 bases spanning the gap. The CDR3 sequence is 15 residues long. CDR1 and CDR2 (germline): SGHTA, FQGNSA. The CDR3 spells CASSLEGTLQETQYF. The CDR3 DNA follows: TGTGCCAGCAGCTTAGAGGGGACACTCCAAGAGACCCAGTACTTC.

Regarding this clonotype: Because the library targeted alpha chains, this beta chain is an off-target read whose size means little. The chain combines TRBV20-1 with TRBJ2-1, with D perhaps matching TRBD2 (6 bases). Per germline, CDR1 DFQATT and CDR2 SNEGSKA (reference sequence). CDR3 length: 16 amino acids. Trimming cost V 3 bases and J 3 bases, with 18 bases left between them. CDR3 coding DNA: TGCAGTGCTAGGTTCTTGAGCGGAGGGGTCTACAATGAGCAGTTCTTC. This sequence encodes CSARFLSGGVYNEQFF.

This clonotype is deemed large. It is unclear where the CDR3 begins or ends on the DNA, so no DNA is shown, and the CDR3 is as TCRdb lists it. Little can be read into the size of this beta chain, an off-target read in a library designed for alpha chains. This rearrangement joins TRBV30 to TRBJ1-1. Termini included, the CDR3 measures 9 amino acids. In germline, CDR1 is GTSNPN, CDR2 SVGIG (reference sequence). The CDR3 loop reads CAWAHGTFF.

Within the sample, this clonotype is medium-sized (0.01 to 0.1%). Because this beta chain is a stray read in a library intended to capture alpha chains, its abundance should not be given much weight. V gene TRBV24-1 combines with J gene TRBJ2-6, with 10 bases that match TRBD1. The CDR3 is 17 residues long. V lost 4 bases and J lost 0; bases outside the gene matches: 2. Germline-derived CDR1 and CDR2 are KGHDR and SFDVKD. The CDR3: CATSEGQGSSGANVLTF. The CDR3 DNA follows: TGTGCCACCAGTGAGGGACAGGGGAGCTCTGGGGCCAACGTCCTGACTTTC.

This clonotype came up many times. This beta chain lies outside the target of a library built for alpha chains; its clone size means little. The chain couples TRBV7-2 to TRBJ1-6, with 8 positions matching TRBD1. The V gene end was trimmed by 5 bases and the J gene end by 10 bases; junction bases not matched to a gene: 7. The CDR3 has 14 amino acids. CDR1 and CDR2 from the germline V gene are SGHTA and FQGNSA. The CDR3 DNA reads as TGTGCCAGCAGCCCACAGGGGGATGGCTCACCCCTCCACTTT. This sequence encodes CASSPQGDGSPLHF.

By sample share, this clonotype is medium-sized. The library was built for alpha chains, so this beta chain is an off-target read and its size means little. The V and J genes are TRBV7-9 and TRBJ2-1; 12 nucleotides match TRBD2. Germline CDR1 SEHNR, CDR2 FQNEAQ (reference sequence). This CDR3 is built from 16 residues. V lost 5 bases and J lost 3; bases outside the gene matches: 5. CDR3 coding DNA: TGTGCCAGCAGCACGGGACTAGCGGGCAACTACAATGAGCAGTTCTTC. Translation: CASSTGLAGNYNEQFF.

Many counts were recorded for this clonotype. Because this beta chain is a stray read in a library intended to capture alpha chains, its abundance should not be given much weight. This chain connects TRBV12-3 or TRBV12-4 to TRBJ2-7; no firm D call. Trimming removed 4 bases at V and 2 bases at J, with 9 bases between. CDR3 size: 13 residues. As DNA, the CDR3 is TGTGCCAGCAGTTCCCCGGTACCCTACGAGCAGTACTTC. Amino acid sequence: CASSSPVPYEQYF.

In its sample, this clonotype ranks as medium-sized. The library was designed around alpha chains, so this beta chain is a stray read whose abundance carries little weight. The V call is TRBV6-2 or TRBV6-3, the J call TRBJ2-6; D may be TRBD1 (6 bases). The CDR3 is 16 amino acids. Trimming stripped 8 bases from V and 2 bases from J, with 16 bases between. The V gene's germline CDR1 is MNHEY and CDR2 SVGEGT. The CDR3 spells CASATNRAAGANVLTF. CDR3 nucleotides: TGTGCCAGCGCAACCAACAGGGCGGCTGGGGCCAACGTCCTGACTTTC.

This clonotype qualifies as medium-sized. This beta chain is an unintended read in a library built for alpha chains; its size means little. The chain couples TRBV5-1 to TRBJ1-6; D is perhaps TRBD1 (6 bases). The CDR3 has 14 amino acids. CDR1 is SGHRS and CDR2 is YFSETQ in the germline V gene. V dropped 4 bases and J dropped 8 bases, with 13 bases sitting between them. Here the CDR3 reads CASSPGQVDSPLHF. In DNA form, the CDR3 reads TGCGCCAGCAGCCCGGGACAAGTCGATTCACCCCTCCACTTT. Filled out from reference TRBV5-1 and TRBJ1-6, the complete variable domain reads KAGVTQTPRYLIKTRGQQVTLSCSPISGHRSVSWYQQTPGQGLQFLFEYFSETQRNKGNFPGRFSGRQFSNSRSEMNVSTLELGDSALYLCASSPGQVDSPLHFGNGTRLTVT.

The sample holds many counts of this clonotype. Within a library made for alpha chains, this beta chain is off target, and its count is uninformative. This chain joins TRBV14 and TRBJ1-6; D gene ambiguous. The CDR3 runs to 13 residues. From germline, CDR1 is SGHDN and CDR2 FVKESK. Trimming took 1 base from V and 11 from J, leaving 9 bases between them. CDR3 coding DNA: TGTGCCAGCAGCCAAGGCTTAGTGGCACCCCTCCACTTT. It translates to CASSQGLVAPLHF.

On this clonotype: Because the library targeted alpha chains, this beta chain is an off-target read whose size means little. In DNA, the CDR3 is TGTGCCAGCAGCGTGGACCCTAGCACAGATACGCAGTATTTT. Translated: CASSVDPSTDTQYF. The V gene is TRBV9, the J gene TRBJ2-3, with no clear D. The CDR3 runs 14 residues. Germline loops: CDR1 SGDLS, CDR2 YYNGEE. Between the trimmed V and J ends, which lost 2 bases and 0 bases, there was a span of 7 bases.

In its sample, this clonotype was seen many times. This beta chain represents an off-target read in a library built for alpha chains; its size is of limited meaning. V gene TRBV10-3 combines with J gene TRBJ1-3; D perhaps matches TRBD1 (6 bases). Between the trimmed V and J ends, which lost 6 bases and 1 base, there was a span of 13 bases. The germline V gene encodes CDR1 ENHRY and CDR2 SYGVKD. This CDR3 is built from 15 residues. The CDR3 loop is CAISGQPRSGNTIYF. DNA for the CDR3: TGTGCCATCAGCGGACAGCCCCGGTCTGGAAACACCATATATTTT.

The sample holds many counts of this clonotype. A library prepared for alpha chains yielded this beta chain as an off-target read; its size is of little meaning. The rearrangement joins TRBV6-2 or TRBV6-3 to TRBJ2-2; possible D gene TRBD2, 6 bases. In germline, CDR1 is MNHEY, CDR2 SVGEGT. V was trimmed by 2 bases and J by 0 bases, leaving 10 bases between them. The CDR3 is 16 amino acids. CDR3 region: CASSYGGVPNTGELFF. The CDR3 region has the DNA TGTGCCAGCAGTTACGGAGGGGTCCCGAACACCGGGGAGCTGTTTTTT.

By proportion, this clonotype is medium-sized. This beta chain is a stray read from a library made for alpha chains; its abundance is not meaningful. The CDR3 nucleotides are TGCAGCGCCACTAAGGGCCGGACGAACACCGGGGAGCTGTTTTTT. Its translation is CSATKGRTNTGELFF. This rearrangement joins TRBV29-1 to TRBJ2-2; D gene ambiguous. This CDR3 contains 15 residues. Trimming took off 7 bases at V and 0 bases at J, with 15 bases between the two ends. Germline assignment: CDR1 SQVTM and CDR2 ANQGSEA.

Regarding this clonotype: This beta chain slipped into a library made for alpha chains as a stray read, so its size is not meaningful. This chain joins TRBV6-2 or TRBV6-3 and TRBJ1-2, with D hard to call. Trimming pared 4 bases from V and 2 bases from J, leaving 14 bases between. The CDR3 has 15 residues. The germline V gene encodes CDR1 MNHEY and CDR2 SVGEGT. CDR3 DNA: TGTGCCAGCAGTTTCCGGGCCAGCTACAACTATGGCTACACCTTC. This encodes CASSFRASYNYGYTF.

This clonotype is medium-sized in the sample. This beta chain is an unintended read in a library built for alpha chains; its size means little. The chain joins TRBV6-5 to TRBJ2-7; possible D gene TRBD2, 6 bases. V gave up 7 bases and J gave up 7 bases, with 17 bases separating them. CDR3 length equals 13 residues. The germline V gene encodes CDR1 MNHEY and CDR2 SVGAGI. This CDR3 reads CASNTNAGREQYF. The DNA of the CDR3 is TGTGCCAGCAACACAAACGCGGGGAGAGAGCAGTACTTC.

By its share, this clonotype is medium-sized. A library prepared for alpha chains yielded this beta chain as an off-target read; its size is of little meaning. V usage is TRBV20-1 and J usage is TRBJ2-1; perhaps TRBD1 as D (6 bases). V was pared by 5 bases and J by 9 bases, with 23 bases between. The CDR3 is 15 residues long. Germline V gene data show CDR1 as DFQATT and CDR2 as SNEGSKA (reference sequence). The CDR3 is CSARGQGFRSGEQFF. As DNA, the CDR3 is TGCAGTGCTCGAGGCCAGGGGTTCAGGTCAGGTGAGCAGTTCTTC.